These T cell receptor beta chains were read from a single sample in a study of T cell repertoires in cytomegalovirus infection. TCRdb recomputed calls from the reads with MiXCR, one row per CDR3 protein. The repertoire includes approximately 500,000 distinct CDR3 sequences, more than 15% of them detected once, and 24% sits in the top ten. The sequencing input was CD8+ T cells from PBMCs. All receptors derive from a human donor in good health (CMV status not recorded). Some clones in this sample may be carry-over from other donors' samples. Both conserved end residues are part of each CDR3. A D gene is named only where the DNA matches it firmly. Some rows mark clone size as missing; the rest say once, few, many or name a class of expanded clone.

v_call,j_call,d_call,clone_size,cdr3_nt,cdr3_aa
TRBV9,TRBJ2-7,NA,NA,TGTGCCAGCAGCGTAGCTCACGGTACCTACGAGCAGTACTTC,CASSVAHGTYEQYF
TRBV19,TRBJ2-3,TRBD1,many,TGTGCCAGTAGTCTGGGGACAGAGTTAGATACGCAGTATTTT,CASSLGTELDTQYF
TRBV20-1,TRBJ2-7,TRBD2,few,TGCAGTGCTAGGGTACTAGCGGGGTCCTACGAGCAGTACTTC,CSARVLAGSYEQYF
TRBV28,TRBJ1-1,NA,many,TGTGCCAGCAGCCCTCCGGAAACGGGGGAAGCTTTCTTT,CASSPPETGEAFF
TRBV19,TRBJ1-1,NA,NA,TGTGCCAGTAGCGGATGGTTGCCTGAAGCTTTCTTT,CASSGWLPEAFF
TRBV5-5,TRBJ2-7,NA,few,TGTGCCAGCAGCTTGGAGGAACGCGGCTACGAGCAGTACTTC,CASSLEERGYEQYF
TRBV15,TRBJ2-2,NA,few,TGTGCCACCAGCAGCAGTAGGACCGGGGAGCTGTTTTTT,CATSSSRTGELFF
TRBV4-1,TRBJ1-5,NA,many,TGCGCCAGCAGCCTGCGGGGGGAGAGCAATCAGCCCCAGCATTTT,CASSLRGESNQPQHF
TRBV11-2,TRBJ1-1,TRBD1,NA,TGTGCCAGCAGCTTAGTGGAGGGGGCGCGAACTGAAGCTTTCTTT,CASSLVEGARTEAFF
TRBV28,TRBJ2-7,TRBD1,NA,TGTGCCAGCAGTCCCCGGGACAGGGTGGCCGAGCAGTACTTC,CASSPRDRVAEQYF
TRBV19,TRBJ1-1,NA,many,TGTGCCAGTAGTATAAGCAGTTTGAACACTGAAGCTTTCTTT,CASSISSLNTEAFF
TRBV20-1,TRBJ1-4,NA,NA,TGCAGTGCTAGAGGAGGGGAGGCTAATGAAAAACTGTTTTTT,CSARGGEANEKLFF
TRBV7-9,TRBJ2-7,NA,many,TGTGCCAGCAGCCCTCAGGGAATCGAGCAGTACTTC,CASSPQGIEQYF
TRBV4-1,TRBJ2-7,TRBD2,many,TGCGCCAGCAGCCAAGTTGATAGCGGGAGTGGATACGAGCAGTACTTC,CASSQVDSGSGYEQYF
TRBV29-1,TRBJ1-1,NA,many,TGCAGCGTTGGCTCAGGTGGAGCTGAAGCTTTCTTT,CSVGSGGAEAFF
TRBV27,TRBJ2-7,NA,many,TGTGCCAGCAGGAGGACAGTCTACGAGCAGTACTTC,CASRRTVYEQYF
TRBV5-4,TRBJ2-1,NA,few,TGTGCCAGCAGCGCGGCCTCCTACAATGAGCAGTTCTTC,CASSAASYNEQFF
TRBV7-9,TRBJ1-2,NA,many,TGTGCCAGCAGCTTAGCGCCCGATAACTATGGCTACACCTTC,CASSLAPDNYGYTF
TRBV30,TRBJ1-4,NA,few,TGTGCCTGGAGTGTAGGAGGGACTAATGAAAAACTGTTTTTT,CAWSVGGTNEKLFF
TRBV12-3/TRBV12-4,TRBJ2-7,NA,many,TGTGCCAGCAGTTTCAGGGGTCGGGACGAGCAGTACTTC,CASSFRGRDEQYF
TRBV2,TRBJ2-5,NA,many,TGTGCCAGCAGTATCAGGGGGGGAATCCAAGAGACCCAGTACTTC,CASSIRGGIQETQYF
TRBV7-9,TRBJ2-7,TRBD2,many,TGTGCCAGCCGAGACGGACTAGCGGGAGTATACGAGCAGTACTTC,CASRDGLAGVYEQYF
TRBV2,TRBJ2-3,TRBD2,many,TGTGCCAGTCCTCTAGCGGGTCCCTTTTCAGGGACGCAGTATTTT,CASPLAGPFSGTQYF
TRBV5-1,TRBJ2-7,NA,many,TGCGCCAGCAGCTTGGAGGGGGACAAATCCTACGAGCAGTACTTC,CASSLEGDKSYEQYF
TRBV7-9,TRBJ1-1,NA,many,TGTGCCAGCAGCTTAGCGGGGCGGTCGGCAGAGGCTTTCTTT,CASSLAGRSAEAFF
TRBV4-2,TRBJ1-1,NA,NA,TGTGCCAGCAGCCAAAAAGACAGTGGTGAAGCTTTCTTT,CASSQKDSGEAFF
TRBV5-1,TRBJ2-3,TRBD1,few,TGCGCCAGCAGCCTTGAAGGGACAGCCACCACAGATACGCAGTATTTT,CASSLEGTATTDTQYF